The 22 T cell receptor beta chains below come from one sample, sequenced in a study of T cell responses to AZD1222 COVID-19 vaccine. This table comes from immunoSEQ multiplex PCR, and its TCRdb copy is limited to in-frame clones, with some not included. This table holds approximately 100,000 clones, 88% found once. The source material was peripheral blood, sampled on day 0 of MenACWY control vaccination. The receptor source for this set is an adult in good health.

The genes are TRBV28 and TRBJ1-1; D uncertain. Germline V gene lookup returns CDR1 MDHEN and CDR2 SYDVKM. The germline V and J ends were trimmed by 4 bases and 10 bases, with 19 bases remaining between them. This CDR3 region has 14 residues. The CDR3 spells CASSSLNEGAGAFF. The DNA for the CDR3 is TGTGCCAGCAGTTCCCTGAATGAGGGAGCAGGAGCTTTCTTT.

The table lists this clone with a count of one. Here the CDR3 DNA reads TGTGCCAGTAGTATTGTTGGCGGGAGTAGGGACGAGCAGTACTTC. Its translation is CASSIVGGSRDEQYF. The rearrangement links TRBV19 to TRBJ2-7; 7 positions agree with TRBD2. The CDR3 runs 15 residues. The germline CDR1 and CDR2 sequences are LNHDA and SQIVND (reference sequence). The junction had 10 bases not matched to a gene; V was cut back by 3 bases and J by 5 bases.

The J gene is TRBJ1-3, the V gene TRBV19; D remains ambiguous. In germline, CDR1 is LNHDA, CDR2 SQIVND (reference sequence). V lost 8 bases and J lost 4, with 15 bases in between. This CDR3 is built from 14 residues. CDR3 sequence (DNA): TGTGCCAGTGGGAAACTCGACCCCGGAAACACCATATATTTT. Protein sequence: CASGKLDPGNTIYF.

This chain links TRBV4-2 with TRBJ2-2; a possible D gene is TRBD1 (6 bases). The CDR3 runs 15 residues. Per germline, CDR1 LGHNA and CDR2 YNFKEQ. Trimming cost V 4 bases and J 7 bases, with 16 bases left between them. For the CDR3, the DNA is TGTGCCAGCAGCCGAGAAAAAGGGGGTGTCGGGGAGCTGTTTTTT. Its protein is CASSREKGGVGELFF.

This CDR3 reads CASTRGGYNEKLFF. As DNA, the CDR3 is TGTGCCAGTACCCGGGGCGGATATAATGAAAAACTGTTTTTT. This rearrangement joins TRBV19 to TRBJ1-4; weak D call: TRBD1 (5 bases). V gave up 7 bases and J gave up 4 bases, with 13 bases separating them. The CDR3 extends over 14 amino acids. CDR1 LNHDA and CDR2 SQIVND come from the germline V gene (reference sequence).

This chain uses TRBV10-3 with TRBJ1-3; D gene uncertain. Trimming cost V 0 bases and J 2 bases, with 11 bases left between them. Germline V gene data show CDR1 as ENHRY and CDR2 as SYGVKD. This CDR3 is 16 amino acids long. DNA for the CDR3: TGTGCCATCAGTGAGTCACGTACAACCGCTGGAAACACCATATATTTT. Translated, it gives CAISESRTTAGNTIYF.

This chain joins TRBV5-1 and TRBJ1-2; D is uncertain. V lost 0 bases to trimming and J lost 2 bases, with 11 bases between them. This CDR3 comprises 15 residues. CDR1 and CDR2 (germline): SGHRS, YFSETQ. CDR3 in amino acids: CASSLGRSANYGYTF. Written as DNA, the CDR3 is TGCGCCAGCAGCTTGGGCAGATCGGCCAACTATGGCTACACCTTC.

Comments on this clone: The same CDR3 can be traced to other DNA sequences in this sample. The V call is TRBV9, the J call TRBJ2-7; D is unclear. The germline V gene encodes CDR1 SGDLS and CDR2 YYNGEE. The CDR3 has 12 residues. Trimming stripped 2 bases from V and 0 bases from J, with 3 bases between. Written as DNA, the CDR3 is TGTGCCAGCAGCGTCAGCTCCTACGAGCAGTACTTC. It is translated as CASSVSSYEQYF.

V is TRBV10-3 and J is TRBJ1-3; D possibly corresponds to TRBD1 (5 bases). With 4 bases removed from V and 4 bases from J, the gap between germline ends came to 11 bases. The CDR3 is 14 residues long. The germline CDR1 and CDR2 sequences are ENHRY and SYGVKD. CDR3 bases: TGTGCCATCAGTGTTGGGGGGAGCGGAAACACCATATATTTT. Translating gives CAISVGGSGNTIYF.

The chain couples TRBV3-1 (or the pseudogene TRBV3-2) to TRBJ1-6, with D possibly being TRBD1 (5 bases). The V end was cut by 5 bases, the J end by 5 bases, with 10 bases between. The V gene's germline CDR1 is LGHDT and CDR2 YNNKEL (reference sequence). The CDR3 runs 14 residues. CDR3 coding DNA: TGTGCCAGCAGCGGAGCAGGGAATAATTCACCCCTCCACTTT. It specifies CASSGAGNNSPLHF.

The chain combines TRBV20-1 with TRBJ1-1; D is uncertain. The CDR3 spans 12 residues. Trimming pared 3 bases from V and 2 bases from J, leaving 7 bases between. Germline CDR1 reads DFQATT; CDR2 reads SNEGSKA (reference sequence). The CDR3 here is CSASRFNTEAFF. The CDR3 DNA follows: TGCAGTGCTAGTCGTTTTAACACTGAAGCTTTCTTT.

The gene calls are TRBV4-3 and TRBJ1-2, with TRBD1 matching over 8 bases. Germline lookup yields CDR1 LGHNA and CDR2 YSLEER. This CDR3 is built from 20 residues. V was clipped by 4 bases and J by 1 base; unmatched bases: 20. CDR3 loop: CASSLTLALSRQGLNYGYTF. The CDR3 nucleotides read TGCGCCAGCAGCCTTACCCTTGCCTTATCGAGACAGGGGCTTAACTATGGCTACACCTTC.

The rearrangement joins TRBV9 to TRBJ2-2; D may be TRBD2 (5 bases). V dropped 4 bases and J dropped 1 base, with 8 bases sitting between them. The germline V gene encodes CDR1 SGDLS and CDR2 YYNGEE. The CDR3 is 14 amino acids. CDR3 amino acids: CASSPRGNTGELFF. The CDR3, as DNA: TGTGCCAGCAGCCCTCGGGGGAACACCGGGGAGCTGTTTTTT.

This chain joins TRBV28 and TRBJ2-3; D possibly uses TRBD1 or TRBD2 (5 bases each). Looked up from germline, CDR1 is MDHEN and CDR2 is SYDVKM. The CDR3 extends over 15 amino acids. The V gene lost 6 bases and the J gene lost 2 bases, with 15 bases spanning the gap. The CDR3 DNA sequence: TGTGCCAGCAGCGCCCCGAGGGGTTCCACAGATACGCAGTATTTT. Protein sequence: CASSAPRGSTDTQYF.

V and J are TRBV6-2 or TRBV6-3 and TRBJ2-3, with unresolved D. CDR3 size: 13 residues. From germline, CDR1 is MNHEY and CDR2 SVGEGT. The V end was cut by 2 bases, the J end by 2 bases, with 5 bases between. CDR3 coding DNA: TGTGCCAGCAGTTACCGGCTCACAGATACGCAGTATTTT. Its protein product is CASSYRLTDTQYF.

The chain links TRBV5-1 to TRBJ1-3; no definite D call. Germline V gene sequence: CDR1 SGHRS, CDR2 YFSETQ. V was shortened by 1 base and J by 6 bases, with 14 bases between the two germline ends. The CDR3 is 15 amino acids. This CDR3 reads CASSLNGQEKNTIYF. The DNA of the CDR3 is TGCGCCAGCAGCTTGAATGGCCAGGAGAAAAACACCATATATTTT.

The chain combines TRBV5-1 with TRBJ1-2; the match to TRBD1 covers 9 bases. The CDR3 sequence is 15 residues long. Germline loops: CDR1 SGHRS, CDR2 YFSETQ. Unmatched junction bases numbered 7, after V lost 4 bases and J lost 3 bases. The CDR3 loop reads CASSIQRQGDYGYTF. Here the CDR3 DNA reads TGCGCCAGCAGCATCCAAAGACAGGGGGACTATGGCTACACCTTC. The whole variable domain, remainder taken from reference TRBV5-1 and TRBJ1-2, is KAGVTQTPRYLIKTRGQQVTLSCSPISGHRSVSWYQQTPGQGLQFLFEYFSETQRNKGNFPGRFSGRQFSNSRSEMNVSTLELGDSALYLCASSIQRQGDYGYTFGSGTRLTVV.

This chain uses TRBV6-2 or TRBV6-3 with TRBJ1-5, with D possibly matching TRBD1 (5 bases). V lost 6 bases, J lost 0 bases, and 9 bases lay in between. The CDR3 length is 14 residues. Germline V gene lookup returns CDR1 MNHEY and CDR2 SVGEGT. The CDR3: CASSQQDSNQPQHF. The DNA of the CDR3 is TGTGCCAGCAGCCAACAGGATAGCAATCAGCCCCAGCATTTT.

This chain links TRBV19 with TRBJ2-1; 7 bases align to TRBD1. The CDR3 length is 14 residues. Germline CDR1 and CDR2: LNHDA and SQIVND (reference sequence). V gave up 4 bases and J gave up 3 bases; unmatched junction bases: 3. The CDR3 loop reads CASSTGTDYNEQFF. Here the CDR3 DNA reads TGTGCCAGTAGTACCGGGACAGACTACAATGAGCAGTTCTTC. Looking up the rest from reference TRBV19 and TRBJ2-1 gives the full variable domain: DGGITQSPKYLFRKEGQNVTLSCEQNLNHDAMYWYRQDPGQGLRLIYYSQIVNDFQKGDIAEGYSVSREKKESFPLTVTSAQKNPTAFYLCASSTGTDYNEQFFGPGTRLTVL.

The V and J genes are TRBV28 and TRBJ2-2, with 7 bases aligning to TRBD2. After removal of 2 bases from V and 9 bases from J, the junction contained 6 bases not matched to a gene. CDR1 is MDHEN, CDR2 SYDVKM, per germline. This CDR3 contains 14 residues. The CDR3 loop reads CASSLSGVGRELFF. CDR3 in DNA: TGTGCCAGCAGTTTAAGCGGGGTAGGGCGGGAGCTGTTTTTT. Full variable domain (remainder filled in from reference TRBV28 and TRBJ2-2): DVKVTQSSRYLVKRTGEKVFLECVQDMDHENMFWYRQDPGLGLRLIYFSYDVKMKEKGDIPEGYSVSREKKERFSLILESASTNQTSMYLCASSLSGVGRELFFGEGSRLTVL.

The V and J genes are TRBV7-8 and TRBJ2-3; TRBD1 might be the D (5 bases). Trimming removed 6 bases from V and 1 base from J, with 14 bases in between. The germline V gene encodes CDR1 SGHVS and CDR2 FQNEAQ. The CDR3 spans 15 residues. This CDR3 is CASSLPGLGTDTQYF. Here the CDR3 DNA reads TGTGCCAGCAGTTTACCAGGGTTGGGCACAGATACGCAGTATTTT.

In regard to this clone: An end of the junction does not agree with germline; a read error may underlie this. The chain couples TRBV25-1 to TRBJ2-7, with TRBD1 identical over 7 bases. The CDR3 runs to 11 residues. Germline V lookup: CDR1 MGHDK, CDR2 SYGVNS. Written as DNA, the CDR3 is TGTGCCAGCAGTGAGACAGGGCCCATCATGTTC. Its translation is CASSETGPIMF.